The present T cell receptor beta chain was sequenced within a study of T cell responses to AZD1222 COVID-19 vaccine. Points from the study as a whole: Increased Spike-specific TCR breadth and depth were observed after two AZD1222 doses. CD4 TCRs linked to vaccination spanned spike, dominating at 160-218 and 743-854. Within unmutated variant regions lay the reported targets of nearly half of spike-specific TCRs. The sample set comprised mostly white British donors with more females, and clonal diversity was possibly underestimated.

TCRdb's copy holds only in-frame clones and misses some; the assay was immunoSEQ multiplex PCR. The data hold more than 110,000 clones, with about 90% observed a single time. This clone was seen a handful of times. Its antigen is as yet unknown. Trimming stripped 4 bases from V and 1 base from J, with 25 bases between. CDR1 is MDHEN, CDR2 SYDVKM, per germline. The CDR3 runs to 19 residues. Sample: peripheral blood, taken 28 days after the second AZD1222 dose. The sequence came from an adult who received the AZD1222 COVID-19 vaccine. The rearrangement uses TRBV28 and TRBJ1-1; a possible D gene is TRBD1 (5 bases). The CDR3 spells CASSSSFIFVGGTNTEAFF. In DNA form, the CDR3 reads TGTGCCAGCAGTTCCTCTTTTATCTTCGTGGGGGGGACGAACACTGAAGCTTTCTTT.